A selection of T cell receptor beta chains follows, all from one sample in a study of intratumoral heterogeneity in liver cancer. TCRdb's table, derived via immunoSEQ multiplex PCR, lists solely in-frame clones and lacks some. The table includes about 20,000 clones, around two thirds detected once. The material sequenced was tumor-adjacent normal tissue, taken before any cancer treatment. The receptors originated from an older woman with hepatocellular carcinoma. Both conserved end residues are part of each CDR3. The D gene is left open where the match is weak. Size tells how often a clone was seen (once, few, many) or the class of an expanded clone, and some rows leave it out.

>TRBV7-6|15|-|TRBJ1-1|-
TGTGCCAGCAGCTTAGCTGGTGAGAGGGCCGCTGAAGCTTTCTTT
CASSLAGERAAEAFF
>TRBV28|12|-|TRBJ2-7|-
TGTGCCAGCAGTTTACTACAGGGCGGGCAGTACTTC
CASSLLQGGQYF
>TRBV28|17|-|TRBJ2-3|-
TGTGCCAGCAGTTTATTGGGAGCCGGACAACGTACAGATACGCAGTATTTT
CASSLLGAGQRTDTQYF
>TRBV19|18|-|TRBJ2-4|-
TGTGCCAGTAGTACCTCCGGGACAACACTTCAAGCCAAAAACATTCAGTACTTC
CASSTSGTTLQAKNIQYF
>TRBV10-1|13|once|TRBJ2-1|-
TGCGCCAGCAAGTCGGCGGAGGGAAAACAGCAGTTCTTC
CASKSAEGKQQFF
>TRBV23-1|18|-|TRBJ1-1|TRBD1
TGCGCCAGCAGTCAACGTAGTCGGGACAGGGTTTTGAACACTGAAGCTTTCTTT
CASSQRSRDRVLNTEAFF
>TRBV29-1|15|few|TRBJ2-1|TRBD1
TGCAGCGTCCGACCGACAGGGAGTAGCTACAATGAGCAGTTCTTC
CSVRPTGSSYNEQFF
>TRBV7-9|15|-|TRBJ2-5|-
TGTGCCAGCAGCTTAGGGACCACAGGGAGGGAGACCCAGTACTTC
CASSLGTTGRETQYF
>TRBV7-9|15|medium-sized|TRBJ2-5|TRBD2
TGTGCCAGCAGCACTGGACTAGCGGGAGAAGAGACCCAGTACTTC
CASSTGLAGEETQYF
>TRBV28|12|-|TRBJ1-1|-
TGTGCCAGCAACCCAGGGAGGGGGGAAGCTTTCTTT
CASNPGRGEAFF
>TRBV28|15|-|TRBJ2-5|-
TGTGCCAGCAGTGTAAGGGGGGTACCGCAAGAGACCCAGTACTTC
CASSVRGVPQETQYF
>TRBV30|14|-|TRBJ1-4|TRBD1
TGTGCCTGGAGTACCACAGGGGTTTGGGAAAAACTGTTTTTT
CAWSTTGVWEKLFF
>TRBV19|14|-|TRBJ1-1|-
TGTGCCAGTCTTGGCGGGGTCATGAACACTGAAGCTTTCTTT
CASLGGVMNTEAFF
>TRBV6-1|13|-|TRBJ2-1|-
TGTGCCAGCAGTGAAGCGCCAGTTAATGAGCAGTTCTTC
CASSEAPVNEQFF
>TRBV28|12|-|TRBJ2-7|-
TGTGCCAGCAGCTGGGCCTCCTACGAGCAGTACTTC
CASSWASYEQYF
>TRBV11-2|18|few|TRBJ2-2|-
TGTGCCAGCAGCTTAGCGGCGCGGGGCGGGACAAGGCCCGGGGAGCTGTTTTTT
CASSLAARGGTRPGELFF
>TRBV13|13|-|TRBJ2-1|-
TGTGCCAGCAGTCCAAGGGGGTCGGATGAGCAGTTCTTC
CASSPRGSDEQFF
>TRBV2|14|-|TRBJ2-5|-
TGTGCCAGCGGCGAAGGTACAATAGGAGAGACCCAGTACTTC
CASGEGTIGETQYF
>TRBV18|18|few|TRBJ1-6|-
TGTGCCAGCTCACCACTACCTGTCGGGGACGCGGGTAATTCACCCCTCCACTTT
CASSPLPVGDAGNSPLHF
>TRBV29-1|14|-|TRBJ1-1|TRBD1
TGCAGCGTTGGACAGGGGGCGAAGTCCACTGAAGCTTTCTTT
CSVGQGAKSTEAFF
>TRBV9|16|-|TRBJ2-7|-
TGTGCCAGCAGCGCGGGGGGCGGGACCCTCTCCTACGAGCAGTACTTC
CASSAGGGTLSYEQYF
>TRBV7-9|12|-|TRBJ1-5|-
TGTGCCAGCAGCCGGGGCTCTCAGCCCCAGCATTTT
CASSRGSQPQHF
>TRBV10-2|12|-|TRBJ2-7|-
TGCGCCAGCACCCTCCCAGGGTACGAGCAGTACTTC
CASTLPGYEQYF
>TRBV10-3|16|few|TRBJ2-2|-
TGTGCCACCAGGAACATAAATGGGGGGTCTATTGGGGAGCTGTTTTTT
CATRNINGGSIGELFF